A selection of T cell receptor beta chains follows, all from one sample in a study of response to subunit inactivated influenza vaccine. MiXCR, applied by TCRdb to the RT-PCR reads, yields one record per CDR3 protein. Here the sample spans 250,000 to 350,000 distinct CDR3 sequences, approximately 20% being singletons. Material: PBMCs from blood, obtained 21 months after vaccination. These receptors all come from a man aged 45 to 75 who received an inactivated influenza vaccine. Each CDR3 is given with its conserved first and last residue. The D gene is left open where the match is weak. Not every row has a clone size; where given, it reads once, few, many or a size class.

D,size,V,J,CDR3,DNA
NA,NA,TRBV6-1,TRBJ1-3,CASSSTGSGGNTIYF,TGTGCCAGCAGTAGTACAGGGAGCGGCGGAAACACCATATATTTT
NA,few,TRBV12-3/TRBV12-4,TRBJ1-1,CASIGFGSYTEAFF,TGTGCCAGCATCGGGTTCGGGTCGTACACTGAAGCTTTCTTT
NA,few,TRBV28,TRBJ1-1,CASSLPGTRIPEAFF,TGTGCCAGCAGTCTGCCGGGCACTCGTATCCCTGAAGCTTTCTTT
NA,few,TRBV6-1,TRBJ1-6,CASSQATGVPNSPLHF,TGTGCCAGCAGCCAAGCAACAGGTGTGCCCAATTCACCCCTCCACTTT
TRBD2,NA,TRBV20-1,TRBJ2-1,CSAPGLAGVSYNEQFF,TGCAGTGCTCCTGGACTAGCGGGGGTCTCCTACAATGAGCAGTTCTTC
NA,few,TRBV6-5,TRBJ2-2,CASSYYAVGELFF,TGTGCCAGCAGTTACTACGCCGTCGGGGAGCTGTTTTTT
NA,NA,TRBV20-1,TRBJ2-1,CSAPFDFPSYNEQFF,TGCAGTGCTCCATTCGACTTCCCTTCCTACAATGAGCAGTTCTTC
NA,NA,TRBV20-1,TRBJ1-2,CSARRGYDYGYTF,TGCAGTGCTAGACGGGGTTACGACTATGGCTACACCTTC
TRBD2,few,TRBV27,TRBJ2-3,CASSLQRGGTDTQYF,TGTGCCAGCAGTTTACAGCGGGGGGGCACAGATACGCAGTATTTT
NA,NA,TRBV20-1,TRBJ1-1,CSARDSARVNTEAFF,TGCAGTGCTAGAGATTCGGCCAGGGTGAACACTGAAGCTTTCTTT
TRBD1,few,TRBV6-1,TRBJ1-5,CASRPGQGLKPQHF,TGTGCCAGCAGGCCCGGACAGGGCTTAAAGCCCCAGCATTTT
NA,few,TRBV20-1,TRBJ1-5,CSATQGFSNQPQHF,TGCAGTGCTACCCAGGGGTTTAGCAATCAGCCCCAGCATTTT
NA,few,TRBV5-4,TRBJ2-2,CASSLFPGRPHRDTGELFF,TGTGCCAGCAGCTTGTTCCCGGGACGGCCCCACAGGGACACCGGGGAGCTGTTTTTT
TRBD1,NA,TRBV19,TRBJ1-4,CASSIDGQVRGQLFF,TGTGCCAGTAGTATAGATGGACAGGTCCGGGGCCAACTGTTTTTT
TRBD1,few,TRBV9,TRBJ1-3,CASSLDRGGSWNTIYF,TGTGCCAGCAGCCTAGACAGGGGGGGTTCGTGGAACACCATATATTTT
TRBD1,NA,TRBV4-2,TRBJ1-6,CASSQKGQGNSPLHF,TGTGCCAGCAGCCAAAAGGGACAGGGAAATTCACCCCTCCACTTT
NA,NA,TRBV4-2,TRBJ2-3,CASSIPSGWDSTDTQYF,TGTGCCAGCAGCATCCCGTCAGGTTGGGATTCCACAGATACGCAGTATTTT
NA,few,TRBV2,TRBJ1-4,CASSFWQEGEKLFF,TGTGCCAGCAGTTTTTGGCAGGAGGGGGAAAAACTGTTTTTT
TRBD1,NA,TRBV5-1,TRBJ1-1,CASSSPVRGRETEAFF,TGCGCCAGCAGCTCGCCCGTGAGGGGGCGAGAAACTGAAGCTTTCTTT
NA,NA,TRBV14,TRBJ2-5,CASSQIGETQYF,TGTGCCAGCAGCCAAATCGGGGAGACCCAGTACTTC
NA,few,TRBV19,TRBJ1-1,CASSQGLGLGTEAFF,TGTGCCAGTAGTCAGGGATTAGGCTTGGGCACTGAAGCTTTCTTT
NA,NA,TRBV19,TRBJ2-3,CASSNRGTDTQYF,TGTGCCAGTAGTAACAGGGGCACAGATACGCAGTATTTT
NA,NA,TRBV6-5,TRBJ2-2,CASMVNGELFF,TGTGCCAGCATGGTAAACGGGGAGCTGTTTTTT
TRBD1,NA,TRBV5-5,TRBJ2-7,CASRGQGPTYEQYF,TGTGCCAGCAGAGGACAGGGCCCCACCTACGAGCAGTACTTC
NA,many,TRBV6-5,TRBJ1-6,CASSSGTYNSPLHF,TGTGCCAGCAGTTCGGGGACATATAATTCACCCCTCCACTTT
TRBD2,few,TRBV7-9,TRBJ2-3,CASSLTSGRANTDTQYF,TGTGCCAGCAGCCTAACTAGCGGGAGGGCCAACACAGATACGCAGTATTTT
NA,NA,TRBV24-1,TRBJ2-7,CATSDLPPGATTYEQYF,TGTGCCACCAGTGATCTACCACCGGGGGCAACAACCTACGAGCAGTACTTC
TRBD1,few,TRBV4-2,TRBJ2-1,CASSQVGTGNNEQFF,TGTGCCAGCAGCCAAGTCGGGACAGGTAACAATGAGCAGTTCTTC
TRBD1,few,TRBV9,TRBJ1-5,CASSVSATGNQPQHF,TGTGCCAGCAGCGTCTCCGCGACAGGGAATCAGCCCCAGCATTTT
NA,NA,TRBV5-1,TRBJ2-5,CASSSSWETQYF,TGCGCCAGCAGCTCCAGCTGGGAGACCCAGTACTTC
NA,few,TRBV7-8,TRBJ1-2,CASSLQGELHGYTF,TGTGCCAGCAGCCTACAGGGAGAGTTGCATGGCTACACCTTC
NA,NA,TRBV6-5,TRBJ2-2,CASISGTSPGELFF,TGTGCCAGCATTTCCGGGACTTCACCCGGGGAGCTGTTTTTT
NA,NA,TRBV5-1,TRBJ1-1,CASSLVQGQENTEAFF,TGCGCCAGCAGCTTGGTACAGGGTCAAGAGAACACTGAAGCTTTCTTT
NA,few,TRBV28,TRBJ1-2,CASSLRGIRGYTF,TGTGCCAGCAGTTTACGGGGCATAAGGGGCTACACCTTC
NA,NA,TRBV7-2,TRBJ1-1,CASSLTGLLGTEAFF,TGTGCCAGCAGCCTGACAGGCCTCCTGGGCACTGAAGCTTTCTTT
TRBD1,few,TRBV6-2/TRBV6-3,TRBJ1-5,CASSETGIAQPQHF,TGTGCCAGCAGCGAGACAGGGATAGCTCAGCCCCAGCATTTT
NA,few,TRBV4-1,TRBJ1-2,CASSQDPGISYGYTF,TGCGCCAGCAGCCAAGATCCGGGTATAAGCTATGGCTACACCTTC
NA,NA,TRBV24-1,TRBJ2-2,CATSDTPDKNTGELFF,TGTGCCACCAGTGATACCCCGGACAAGAACACCGGGGAGCTGTTTTTT
NA,NA,TRBV3-1,TRBJ1-3,CASSLGGGPSGNTIYF,TGTGCCAGCAGCCTCGGCGGGGGGCCTTCTGGAAACACCATATATTTT
NA,NA,TRBV11-2,TRBJ2-1,CASSLGLNSYNEQFF,TGTGCCAGCAGCTTAGGTCTCAACTCCTACAATGAGCAGTTCTTC
NA,many,TRBV5-1,TRBJ2-7,CASSLGVRLADTYEQYF,TGCGCCAGCAGCTTGGGAGTACGGCTAGCTGATACCTACGAGCAGTACTTC
NA,few,TRBV4-2,TRBJ1-4,CASSQDPLLDSGEKLFF,TGTGCCAGCAGCCAAGATCCCCTATTGGACTCGGGCGAAAAACTGTTTTTT
TRBD1,few,TRBV20-1,TRBJ1-2,CSAKQLDRRGGYTF,TGCAGTGCCAAACAGTTGGACAGGAGAGGTGGCTACACCTTC